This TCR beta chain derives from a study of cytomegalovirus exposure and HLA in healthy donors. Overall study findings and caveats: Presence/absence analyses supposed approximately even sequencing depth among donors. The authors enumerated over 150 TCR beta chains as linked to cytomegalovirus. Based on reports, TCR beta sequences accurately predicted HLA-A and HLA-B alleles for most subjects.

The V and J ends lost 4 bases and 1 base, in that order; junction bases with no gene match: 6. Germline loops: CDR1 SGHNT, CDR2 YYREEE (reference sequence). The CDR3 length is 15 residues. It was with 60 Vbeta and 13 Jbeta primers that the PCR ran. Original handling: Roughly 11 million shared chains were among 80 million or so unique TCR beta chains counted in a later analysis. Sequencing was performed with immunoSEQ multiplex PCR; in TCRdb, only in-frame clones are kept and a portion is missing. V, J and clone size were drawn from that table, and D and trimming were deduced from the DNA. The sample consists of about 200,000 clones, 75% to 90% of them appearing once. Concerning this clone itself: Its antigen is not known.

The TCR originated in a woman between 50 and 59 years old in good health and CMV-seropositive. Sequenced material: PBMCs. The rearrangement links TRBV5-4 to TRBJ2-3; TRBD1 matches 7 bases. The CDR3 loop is CASSRRDRGTDTQYF. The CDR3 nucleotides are TGTGCCAGCAGCCGGCGCGACAGGGGCACAGATACGCAGTATTTT.